Below are 27 T cell receptor beta chains sequenced from a single sample in a study of T cells expressing NK-cell markers. After re-calling the 5' RACE reads, TCRdb lists one entry per CDR3 protein, DNA absent. The listing records roughly 420,000 distinct CDR3 sequences. The sequenced sample was blood T cells: a sorted CD56 or NKG2C T cell subset, CD4+ or CD8+ T cells, or bulk PBMC T cells (not recorded which). Receptors originate from a woman between 18 and 75 years old in good health.

This sequence joins TRBV12-3 or TRBV12-4 and TRBJ2-1. The CDR3 extends over 14 amino acids. The CDR3 here is CASTGSASYNEQFF.

J is TRBJ2-3 and V is TRBV12-3 or TRBV12-4; there is no DNA to check the TCRdb D call of TRBD1. The CDR3 consists of 17 residues. CDR3 residues: CASSFTRLGGGMDTQYF.

The chain is built from TRBV19 and TRBJ1-5; TCRdb proposes TRBD1, but this gene call is untestable without DNA. The CDR3 sequence is 15 residues long. Germline values: CDR1 LNHDA, CDR2 SQIVND (reference sequence). The CDR3 sequence is CASSTLGGGNQPQHF.

The chain employs TRBV2 and TRBJ2-2. The CDR3 has 13 amino acids. Germline V gene lookup returns CDR1 SNHLY and CDR2 FYNNEI. The CDR3 region is CATTRKNTGELFF. Variable domain in full (rest from reference TRBV2 and TRBJ2-2): EPEVTQTPSHQVTQMGQEVILRCVPISNHLYFYWYRQILGQKVEFLVSFYNNEISEKSEIFDDQFSVERPDGSNFTLKIRSTKLEDSAMYFCATTRKNTGELFFGEGSRLTVL.

The chain couples TRBV9 to TRBJ1-1; TCRdb selects TRBD1, and the lack of DNA leaves this call unchecked. The CDR3 extends over 15 amino acids. The V gene's germline CDR1 is SGDLS and CDR2 YYNGEE. Here the CDR3 reads CASSADPHLNTEAFF.

V and J are TRBV24-1 and TRBJ1-2; TCRdb outputs TRBD1, but without DNA this stays unchecked. Germline CDR1 is KGHDR and CDR2 is SFDVKD. The CDR3 is 16 residues long. The CDR3 loop is CATSDPATVANYGYTF.

This chain links TRBV6-1 with TRBJ1-2. Germline CDR1 reads MNHNS; CDR2 reads SASEGT. This CDR3 comprises 16 residues. CDR3 loop: CASSRDRRGLNYGYTF.

The rearrangement uses TRBV15 and TRBJ1-1. The CDR3 is 18 residues long. Per the germline V gene, CDR1 is LNHNV and CDR2 is YYDKDF (reference sequence). The CDR3 here is CATSRDPLTDHTNTEAFF.

V and J are TRBV2 and TRBJ1-1. The CDR3 totals 12 residues. Germline loops: CDR1 SNHLY, CDR2 FYNNEI. CDR3 region: CASSGGQPEAFF.

This chain links TRBV6-5 with TRBJ1-2. Germline V gene sequence: CDR1 MNHEY, CDR2 SVGAGI. The CDR3 is 14 amino acids. This chain's CDR3 is CASSYLGRHYGYTF.

The chain joins TRBV5-1 to TRBJ1-1; the D gene TCRdb calls, TRBD1, cannot be checked with no DNA. Germline CDR1 reads SGHRS; CDR2 reads YFSETQ. The CDR3 length is 17 residues. CDR3 residues: CASSLSRTGARGTEAFF.

V usage is TRBV20-1 and J usage is TRBJ2-2; the D call of TRBD2 rests on TCRdb alone, since no DNA is present to check it. The germline gives CDR1 DFQATT, CDR2 SNEGSKA (reference sequence). The CDR3 sequence is 15 residues long. The CDR3 is CSAGGGSSPTGELFF.

This chain connects TRBV14 to TRBJ2-7; TCRdb returns TRBD2, unconfirmable since there is no DNA. CDR3 length: 14 residues. The germline V gene has CDR1 SGHDN and CDR2 FVKESK. CDR3 region: CASSPHGLPYEQYF.

J is TRBJ2-7 and V is TRBV18. Looked up from germline, CDR1 is KGHSH and CDR2 is LQKENI. The CDR3 totals 14 residues. The CDR3 sequence is CASSPPGRSPTKYF.

CDR3 protein: CAIQGPDSGNTIYF. The chain links TRBV11-2 to TRBJ1-3; TCRdb returns TRBD1, unconfirmable since there is no DNA. Germline V gene lookup returns CDR1 SGHAT and CDR2 FQNNGV. The CDR3 contains 14 residues.

The gene calls are TRBV4-3 and TRBJ1-1; the TCRdb call, TRBD1, lacks DNA for checking. CDR1 LGHNA and CDR2 YSLEER come from the germline V gene. The CDR3 is 15 residues long. CDR3 amino acids: CASSHAGVSGTEAFF.

The rearrangement links TRBV7-2 to TRBJ2-5. Germline CDR1 is SGHTA and CDR2 is FQGNSA. This CDR3 is built from 15 residues. The CDR3: CASSLGGRNQETQYF.

The chain recombines TRBV7-3 with TRBJ2-3; TCRdb selects TRBD2, and the lack of DNA leaves this call unchecked. The V gene's germline CDR1 is SGHTA and CDR2 FQGTGA. This CDR3 is 16 amino acids long. CDR3 amino acids: CASSRLAGLRTDTQYF.

The chain is built from TRBV12-3 or TRBV12-4 and TRBJ2-1; TCRdb's D call, TRBD1, is unchecked because there is no DNA. The CDR3 loop spans 14 amino acids. The CDR3: CASSTGQVQNEQFF.

This chain links TRBV20-1 with TRBJ1-5; TCRdb names TRBD1, which stays unverified in the absence of DNA. Germline V gives CDR1 DFQATT, CDR2 SNEGSKA (reference sequence). CDR3 length: 15 amino acids. The CDR3 loop is CSASSEQGGNQPQHF.

The chain combines TRBV7-6 with TRBJ1-6. Germline-derived CDR1 and CDR2 are SGHVS and FNYEAQ. This CDR3 has 12 amino acids. This chain's CDR3 is CASSLGGSPLHF.

V usage is TRBV4-3 and J usage is TRBJ2-7; TCRdb names TRBD1, which stays unverified in the absence of DNA. CDR1 LGHNA and CDR2 YSLEER come from the germline V gene. CDR3 length: 15 residues. CDR3 loop: CASTPSQGASYEQYF.

This chain joins TRBV20-1 and TRBJ2-7. Germline V CDR1 and CDR2: DFQATT, SNEGSKA (reference sequence). There are 13 residues in the CDR3. CDR3 in amino acids: CSGRQGDSYEQYF.

The chain joins TRBV7-2 to TRBJ2-1; the D call of TRBD2 rests on TCRdb alone, since no DNA is present to check it. Germline V CDR1 and CDR2: SGHTA, FQGNSA. The CDR3 is made up of 12 amino acids. CDR3: CASSFQGRAGFF.

This chain links TRBV4-3 with TRBJ1-1. Germline-derived CDR1 and CDR2 are LGHNA and YSLEER. CDR3 size: 15 residues. The chain's CDR3 is CASSQDRTMNTEAFF.

The V call is TRBV20-1, the J call TRBJ2-7; absent DNA, TCRdb's TRBD1 call cannot be checked. The germline V gene has CDR1 DFQATT and CDR2 SNEGSKA (reference sequence). The CDR3 length is 12 residues. CDR3: CSARQGAREQYF.

This rearrangement joins TRBV30 to TRBJ2-3; TCRdb's assignment of TRBD2 cannot be checked, as there is no DNA. The CDR3 has 15 residues. In germline, CDR1 is GTSNPN, CDR2 SVGIG (reference sequence). CDR3 in amino acids: CAWSVLATSTDTQYF.